A single sample gave rise to the 26 T cell receptor beta chains below, sequenced in a study of blood T cell repertoires in COVID-19. Only in-frame clones appear in the TCRdb table, and some are missing; sequencing was by immunoSEQ multiplex PCR. The sample holds approximately 92,000 clones, roughly 89% seen once. The sequencing input was peripheral blood. The receptors shown here come from a woman aged 55-75 years with COVID-19, enrolled during active disease.

This clone was detected only once. The chain recombines TRBV28 with TRBJ1-4, with D perhaps TRBD1 (6 bases). CDR3 size: 16 residues. The germline V and J ends were trimmed by 2 bases and 2 bases, with 12 bases remaining between them. The germline V gene encodes CDR1 MDHEN and CDR2 SYDVKM. The CDR3 coding sequence is TGTGCCAGCAGTTTACTAGGGGGTAGGACTAATGAAAAACTGTTTTTT. Residues: CASSLLGGRTNEKLFF.

This clone appeared a single time. The CDR3, as DNA: TGTGCCAGCAGCTTAGGGTCGGGGTGGCCTGGAAACACCATATATTTT. This sequence encodes CASSLGSGWPGNTIYF. The chain is built from TRBV7-8 and TRBJ1-3, with D unclear. Deletions cut 1 base from V and 2 bases from J, with 12 bases between. The CDR3 loop spans 16 amino acids. Germline V gene lookup returns CDR1 SGHVS and CDR2 FQNEAQ.

V gene TRBV19 combines with J gene TRBJ2-1, with D tentatively TRBD1 (6 bases). The CDR3 has 12 amino acids. CDR1 and CDR2 from the germline V gene are LNHDA and SQIVND (reference sequence). Trimming took 5 bases from V and 8 from J, leaving 10 bases between them. DNA of the CDR3: TGTGCCAGTAGTCTACAGGGTTATGAGCAGTTCTTC. Protein product: CASSLQGYEQFF.

V is TRBV19 and J is TRBJ2-2; TRBD2 aligns across 9 bases. Germline CDR1 reads LNHDA; CDR2 reads SQIVND (reference sequence). The CDR3 length is 16 residues. The trim removed 1 base at V and 5 bases at J, leaving 5 bases unmatched. The CDR3 loop reads CASSIGGGGATGELFF. DNA of the CDR3: TGTGCCAGTAGTATAGGTGGCGGGGGGGCAACCGGGGAGCTGTTTTTT.

As regards this clone: Other DNA sequences in the same sample also yield this CDR3. The V call is TRBV19, the J call TRBJ1-2; 8 positions agree with TRBD1. The J segment lost 11 bases and the V segment lost 9 bases, leaving 2 bases of the junction unmatched. Germline CDR1 and CDR2: LNHDA and SQIVND (reference sequence). The CDR3 runs to 9 residues. Written as DNA, the CDR3 is TGTGCCAGCGGACAGGGTTACACCTTC. Translating gives CASGQGYTF.

The V gene is TRBV7-2, the J gene TRBJ1-4; D is perhaps TRBD1 (5 bases). Between the trimmed V and J ends, which lost 5 bases and 0 bases, there was a span of 19 bases. CDR3 length: 18 amino acids. Germline loops: CDR1 SGHTA, CDR2 FQGNSA. CDR3 amino acids: CASSQKHPGGTTNEKLFF. The CDR3 bases are TGTGCCAGCAGCCAGAAACACCCCGGGGGGACAACTAATGAAAAACTGTTTTTT.

CDR3 protein: CASTAGADTEAFF. The CDR3 DNA is TGCGCCAGCACGGCTGGGGCAGACACTGAAGCTTTCTTT. The rearrangement joins TRBV5-1 to TRBJ1-1, with a weak D call TRBD1 (5 bases). Between the trimmed V and J ends, which lost 6 bases and 3 bases, there was a span of 12 bases. From germline, CDR1 is SGHRS and CDR2 YFSETQ. The CDR3 is 13 amino acids.

This clone was seen just once. The chain employs TRBV7-9 and TRBJ2-7, with 7 bases lining up with TRBD1. The CDR3 spans 15 residues. CDR1 SEHNR and CDR2 FQNEAQ come from the germline V gene (reference sequence). With V trimmed by 4 bases and J by 0 bases, 6 bases remained unmatched. CDR3 loop: CASSSGTASSYEQYF. CDR3 bases: TGTGCCAGCAGCTCAGGGACAGCGAGCTCCTACGAGCAGTACTTC. Drawing the rest from reference TRBV7-9 and TRBJ2-7, the complete variable domain is DTGVSQNPRHKITKRGQNVTFRCDPISEHNRLYWYRQTLGQGPEFLTYFQNEAQLEKSRLLSDRFSAERPKGSFSTLEIQRTEQGDSAMYLCASSSGTASSYEQYFGPGTRLTVT.

The chain links TRBV7-2 to TRBJ2-3; D call uncertain. Germline CDR1 and CDR2: SGHTA and FQGNSA. The CDR3 consists of 15 residues. Between the trimmed V and J ends, which lost 1 base and 3 bases, there was a span of 11 bases. The CDR3 region is CASSLVVSQTDTQYF. In nucleotides, the CDR3 is TGTGCCAGCAGCTTAGTCGTTTCCCAGACAGATACGCAGTATTTT.

This chain uses TRBV5-6 with TRBJ2-2; D is perhaps TRBD1 (5 bases). Germline lookup yields CDR1 SGHDT and CDR2 YYEEEE. Trimming cost V 2 bases and J 5 bases, with 13 bases left between them. The CDR3 consists of 15 residues. CDR3 coding DNA: TGTGCCAGCAGCTTAATGCAGGGTCGGACCGGGGAGCTGTTTTTT. It encodes CASSLMQGRTGELFF.

This clone was picked up a small number of times. The chain joins TRBV6-5 to TRBJ1-2, with D hard to call. This CDR3 contains 15 residues. The germline gives CDR1 MNHEY, CDR2 SVGAGI. V lost 0 bases and J lost 2, with 10 bases in between. CDR3 bases: TGTGCCAGCAGTTACTCGAGGGCGGAAAACTATGGCTACACCTTC. Its protein is CASSYSRAENYGYTF.

CDR3 coding DNA: TGTGCCAGCAGCTTAGTAGGGGTGGGCGAGCAGTACTTC. Protein product: CASSLVGVGEQYF. V gene TRBV7-2 combines with J gene TRBJ2-7, with D possibly TRBD1 on 5 matching bases. V was cut by 1 base and J by 6 bases, with 10 bases left in between. The germline gives CDR1 SGHTA, CDR2 FQGNSA. This CDR3 has 13 amino acids.

The chain joins TRBV4-2 to TRBJ2-7; 11 positions agree with TRBD1. The germline gives CDR1 LGHNA, CDR2 YNFKEQ. The CDR3 spans 18 residues. The V gene end was trimmed by 3 bases and the J gene end by 4 bases; junction bases not matched to a gene: 14. CDR3 in amino acids: CASSHDPDGQGAWYEQYF. The CDR3 bases are TGTGCCAGCAGCCATGACCCTGATGGACAGGGGGCTTGGTACGAGCAGTACTTC.

V usage is TRBV28 and J usage is TRBJ2-5; a possible D gene is TRBD2 (6 bases). The CDR3 sequence is 16 residues long. The V gene lost 3 bases and the J gene lost 1 base, with 15 bases spanning the gap. From germline, CDR1 is MDHEN and CDR2 SYDVKM. The CDR3 reads CASSFWGTLIQETQYF. The CDR3 nucleotides are TGTGCCAGCAGTTTCTGGGGGACTCTGATCCAAGAGACCCAGTACTTC.

This clone was counted a few times. The chain carries TRBV9 and TRBJ2-5; 7 bases map to TRBD1. This CDR3 is built from 15 residues. Losses at the gene ends were 0 bases for V and 5 bases for J; bases not matched to a gene: 7. Germline CDR1 is SGDLS and CDR2 is YYNGEE. CDR3 sequence: CASSVGSGRGETQYF. DNA of the CDR3: TGTGCCAGCAGCGTAGGGTCCGGCAGGGGGGAGACCCAGTACTTC. Full variable domain (remainder filled in from reference TRBV9 and TRBJ2-5): DSGVTQTPKHLITATGQRVTLRCSPRSGDLSVYWYQQSLDQGLQFLIQYYNGEERAKGNILERFSAQQFPDLHSELNLSSLELGDSALYFCASSVGSGRGETQYFGPGTRLLVL.

This chain links TRBV7-9 with TRBJ2-1, with TRBD1 matching 8 bases. Trimming cost V 8 bases and J 6 bases; bases outside gene matches: 6. This CDR3 has 13 amino acids. Germline CDR1 and CDR2: SEHNR and FQNEAQ (reference sequence). The CDR3 DNA is TGTGCCAGCGGACTTACAGGGGGCAATGAGCAGTTCTTC. Its translation: CASGLTGGNEQFF. The whole variable domain, filled in from reference TRBV7-9 and TRBJ2-1, reads DTGVSQNPRHKITKRGQNVTFRCDPISEHNRLYWYRQTLGQGPEFLTYFQNEAQLEKSRLLSDRFSAERPKGSFSTLEIQRTEQGDSAMYLCASGLTGGNEQFFGPGTRLTVL.

The rearrangement links TRBV4-3 to TRBJ2-1, with D tentatively TRBD2 (7 bases). Between the trimmed V and J ends, which lost 5 bases and 7 bases, there was a span of 15 bases. The CDR3 is made up of 14 amino acids. Germline assignment: CDR1 LGHNA and CDR2 YSLEER. In DNA form, the CDR3 reads TGCGCCAGCAGCACCCGGGGGGCTTGGAATGAGCAGTTCTTC. Protein sequence: CASSTRGAWNEQFF.

J is TRBJ1-1 and V is TRBV7-2; 9 bases line up with TRBD1. Trimming removed 3 bases from V and 3 bases from J; junction bases left unmatched: 5. Per the germline V gene, CDR1 is SGHTA and CDR2 is FQGNSA. CDR3 size: 15 residues. CDR3 sequence reads: CASSFRTGAYTEAFF. The CDR3 DNA is TGTGCCAGCAGCTTTCGGACAGGGGCTTACACTGAAGCTTTCTTT.

This chain joins TRBV4-2 and TRBJ2-5, with D possibly matching TRBD2 (5 bases). Germline CDR1 LGHNA, CDR2 YNFKEQ. V was clipped by 2 bases and J by 3 bases, with 13 bases between them. The CDR3 has 15 amino acids. CDR3 sequence: CASSQFAGSEETQYF. The CDR3 nucleotides read TGTGCCAGCAGCCAATTTGCGGGTTCGGAAGAGACCCAGTACTTC.

The chain carries TRBV10-3 and TRBJ1-5, with D possibly TRBD1 on 5 matching bases. Germline loops: CDR1 ENHRY, CDR2 SYGVKD. V was shortened by 4 bases and J by 7 bases, with 8 bases between the two germline ends. CDR3 length: 12 amino acids. The CDR3 region is CAISAGDQPQHF. The CDR3 nucleotides are TGTGCCATCAGTGCGGGGGACCAGCCCCAGCATTTT.

The chain couples TRBV29-1 to TRBJ2-1, with 9 bases that match TRBD2. CDR1 is SQVTM and CDR2 is ANQGSEA in the germline V gene. The CDR3 length is 14 residues. J gave up 6 bases and V 2 bases, and 5 bases lay outside the gene matches. The CDR3: CSVETLAGFNEQFF. In DNA, the CDR3 is TGCAGCGTTGAAACCCTAGCGGGGTTCAATGAGCAGTTCTTC.

This chain connects TRBV4-1 to TRBJ2-7, with D tentatively TRBD2 (6 bases). The length of the CDR3 is 16 residues. The germline CDR1 and CDR2 sequences are MGHRA and YSYEKL. V gave up 0 bases and J gave up 3 bases, with 15 bases separating them. DNA of the CDR3: TGCGCCAGCAGCCAAGATGAATCGGGGGAGCACTACGAGCAGTACTTC. This sequence encodes CASSQDESGEHYEQYF.

J is TRBJ1-5 and V is TRBV5-5; 9 bases line up with TRBD1. The CDR3 totals 17 residues. Germline V lookup: CDR1 SGHKS, CDR2 YYEKEE (reference sequence). J was trimmed by 3 bases and V by 3 bases; bases with no gene match: 10. The CDR3 here is CASSSRTGDGLNQPQHF. The CDR3 DNA sequence: TGTGCCAGCAGCTCGAGGACAGGGGATGGCCTCAATCAGCCCCAGCATTTT.

The rearrangement uses TRBV7-3 and TRBJ1-6, with 8 bases fitting TRBD1. The CDR3 is made up of 13 amino acids. J gave up 11 bases and V 5 bases, and 5 bases lay outside the gene matches. CDR1 SGHTA and CDR2 FQGTGA come from the germline V gene. The CDR3 DNA follows: TGTGCCAGCAGCCCAAGACAGGGGACACCCCTCCACTTT. As protein: CASSPRQGTPLHF.

The chain recombines TRBV3-1 (or the pseudogene TRBV3-2) with TRBJ2-5, with 11 bases identical to TRBD2. The CDR3 covers 15 residues. CDR1 is LGHDT, CDR2 YNNKEL, per germline (reference sequence). Trimming cost V 6 bases and J 0 bases; bases outside gene matches: 3. The CDR3 here is CASRGLAGYQETQYF. DNA of the CDR3: TGTGCCAGCAGAGGACTAGCGGGTTACCAAGAGACCCAGTACTTC.

The chain recombines TRBV4-2 with TRBJ1-2; 10 nucleotides line up with TRBD1. Germline trimming cut 2 bases from V and 6 bases from J; bases unmatched to any gene: 3. The germline V gene encodes CDR1 LGHNA and CDR2 YNFKEQ. This CDR3 contains 14 residues. The CDR3: CASSQRGQGNGYTF. Written as DNA, the CDR3 is TGTGCCAGCAGCCAAAGGGGACAGGGGAATGGCTACACCTTC.